The 21 T cell receptor beta chains below come from one sample, sequenced in a study of cytomegalovirus exposure and HLA in healthy donors. Both 60 Vbeta primers and 13 Jbeta primers went into the PCR. The protocol was immunoSEQ multiplex PCR, while the TCRdb copy is restricted to in-frame clones and leaves out a portion. The sample carries 110,000 or so clones, 81% recorded once. The specimen was PBMCs. The receptors here all came from a woman aged 40 to 50 in good health and CMV-seronegative.

This chain joins TRBV15 and TRBJ2-3; TRBD2 might be the D (6 bases). The CDR3 runs 16 residues. Looked up from germline, CDR1 is LNHNV and CDR2 is YYDKDF (reference sequence). V lost 0 bases and J 2 bases, leaving 12 bases between the germline ends. The CDR3 here is CATSRDGRGATDTQYF. DNA for the CDR3: TGTGCCACCAGCAGAGATGGGCGGGGAGCCACAGATACGCAGTATTTT.

Regarding this clone: Other DNA sequences within the sample encode an identical CDR3. The chain carries TRBV11-2 and TRBJ1-2; D unclear. CDR1 is SGHAT, CDR2 FQNNGV, per germline. The CDR3 runs to 13 residues. Trimming left V 2 bases short and J 0 bases short, with 4 bases between. CDR3 region: CASSLSSNYGYTF. The CDR3 coding sequence is TGTGCCAGCAGCTTATCGTCTAACTATGGCTACACCTTC. Based on the CDR3 plus reference TRBV11-2 and TRBJ1-2, the full variable domain is EAGVAQSPRYKIIEKRQSVAFWCNPISGHATLYWYQQILGQGPKLLIQFQNNGVVDDSQLPKDRFSAERLKGVDSTLKIQPAKLEDSAVYLCASSLSSNYGYTFGSGTRLTVV.

Details on this clone: Additional DNA sequences in this sample encode the identical CDR3. The chain uses TRBV5-1 and TRBJ2-3; D is possibly TRBD1 (7 bases). Germline CDR1 and CDR2: SGHRS and YFSETQ. V lost 1 base and J 1 base, leaving 19 bases between the germline ends. The CDR3 has 18 residues. CDR3 coding DNA: TGCGCCAGCAGCTTGCGGTCGATTGGGGGGACAGGCACAGATACGCAGTATTTT. Residues: CASSLRSIGGTGTDTQYF. The full variable domain, with the rest looked up from reference TRBV5-1 and TRBJ2-3, is KAGVTQTPRYLIKTRGQQVTLSCSPISGHRSVSWYQQTPGQGLQFLFEYFSETQRNKGNFPGRFSGRQFSNSRSEMNVSTLELGDSALYLCASSLRSIGGTGTDTQYFGPGTRLTVL.

The chain joins TRBV6-5 to TRBJ2-7; 7 nucleotides match TRBD1. Per the germline V gene, CDR1 is MNHEY and CDR2 is SVGAGI. This CDR3 is 15 amino acids long. V was pared by 2 bases and J by 2 bases, with 6 bases of the junction left unmatched. CDR3 DNA: TGTGCCAGCAGTTACCGCGACGACAGGGCCTACGAGCAGTACTTC. The encoded protein is CASSYRDDRAYEQYF.

J is TRBJ2-7 and V is TRBV10-1; 7 positions match TRBD2. V shed 8 bases, J shed 0 bases, and the junction held 10 bases outside the gene matches. The germline gives CDR1 WNHNN, CDR2 SYGVQD (reference sequence). CDR3 size: 15 residues. The CDR3, as DNA: TGCGCCAGCGGGGGTTCTAGCGGCATCTCCTACGAGCAGTACTTC. Translation: CASGGSSGISYEQYF.

The chain uses TRBV29-1 and TRBJ1-1; D perhaps matches TRBD1 (6 bases). V was pared by 5 bases and J by 5 bases, with 12 bases between. The CDR3 loop spans 12 amino acids. The germline gives CDR1 SQVTM, CDR2 ANQGSEA. The chain's CDR3 is CSVSTGLTEAFF. For the CDR3, the DNA is TGCAGCGTTTCGACAGGACTGACTGAAGCTTTCTTT.

The rearrangement links TRBV27 to TRBJ2-1; 11 nucleotides agree with TRBD1. CDR1 MNHEY and CDR2 SMNVEV come from the germline V gene (reference sequence). This CDR3 contains 13 residues. Unmatched junction bases numbered 3, after V lost 6 bases and J lost 8 bases. The CDR3 DNA is TGTGCCAGCAGCCTGGACAGGGGGCATGAGCAGTTCTTC. Encoded protein: CASSLDRGHEQFF.

As regards this clone: A junction end diverges from the germline sequence, so it may reflect a read error. Here the CDR3 DNA reads TGTGCTAGCAGCCCGGAATGGGGCCCTTCCTACGAGCAGTACTTC. Translating gives CASSPEWGPSYEQYF. This chain uses TRBV5-6 with TRBJ2-7, with D perhaps TRBD1 (5 bases). The CDR3 is made up of 15 amino acids. Germline V gene data show CDR1 as SGHDT and CDR2 as YYEEEE.

The chain combines TRBV5-6 with TRBJ1-2; a weak D match, TRBD1 (5 bases). CDR1 and CDR2 (germline): SGHDT, YYEEEE. This CDR3 contains 13 residues. The ends were cut back, 4 bases at V and 4 bases at J, with 11 bases in the middle. The CDR3, as DNA: TGTGCCAGCAGCATTCAGGGCGGCTATGGCTACACCTTC. It encodes CASSIQGGYGYTF.

The chain employs TRBV7-2 and TRBJ2-7; 8 nucleotides line up with TRBD2. Germline V lookup: CDR1 SGHTA, CDR2 FQGNSA. The CDR3 covers 16 residues. After removal of 5 bases from V and 0 bases from J, the junction contained 9 bases not matched to a gene. CDR3 DNA: TGTGCCAGCAGCCCCGGGGGCGGGGGGAGCTCCTACGAGCAGTACTTC. Amino acid sequence: CASSPGGGGSSYEQYF.

The chain carries TRBV29-1 and TRBJ1-2, with 7 bases identical to TRBD1. The CDR3 loop spans 15 amino acids. Looked up from germline, CDR1 is SQVTM and CDR2 is ANQGSEA. Germline trimming cut 4 bases from V and 4 bases from J; bases unmatched to any gene: 12. The chain's CDR3 is CSVVGGAAGGYGYTF. CDR3 coding DNA: TGCAGCGTTGTAGGTGGGGCCGCAGGGGGCTATGGCTACACCTTC.

The chain joins TRBV19 to TRBJ1-1; D is possibly TRBD1 (6 bases). Trimming removed 5 bases from V and 10 bases from J, with 17 bases in between. The CDR3 is 13 amino acids. Germline CDR1 and CDR2: LNHDA and SQIVND (reference sequence). The CDR3 reads CASSSPKGERAFF. The DNA of the CDR3 is TGTGCCAGTAGTTCCCCAAAGGGGGAGCGAGCTTTCTTT.

The chain is built from TRBV7-2 and TRBJ2-7; TRBD2 matches at 7 bases. Trimming removed 8 bases from V and 7 bases from J; junction bases left unmatched: 11. Germline CDR1 SGHTA, CDR2 FQGNSA. CDR3 size: 13 residues. In nucleotides, the CDR3 is TGTGCCAGCTCGAACTCGGGGGGACGGGAGCAGTACTTC. Encoded protein: CASSNSGGREQYF.

This chain joins TRBV27 and TRBJ2-7, with TRBD1 matching 7 bases. The CDR3 has 14 residues. Germline-derived CDR1 and CDR2 are MNHEY and SMNVEV (reference sequence). V shed 2 bases and J 3 bases; nucleotides not matched to a gene: 4. CDR3 sequence reads: CASSLGTENYEQYF. In nucleotides, the CDR3 is TGTGCCAGCAGTTTAGGGACAGAGAACTACGAGCAGTACTTC.

The chain employs TRBV20-1 and TRBJ2-5; tentatively, D is TRBD1 (5 bases). Germline V lookup: CDR1 DFQATT, CDR2 SNEGSKA (reference sequence). Trimming removed 6 bases from V and 4 bases from J, with 9 bases in between. The CDR3 runs to 11 residues. CDR3: CSARVAETQYF. The CDR3 nucleotides read TGCAGTGCCAGGGTCGCAGAGACCCAGTACTTC.

This chain connects TRBV7-9 to TRBJ1-1, with D perhaps matching TRBD1 (5 bases). Germline CDR1 is SEHNR and CDR2 is FQNEAQ (reference sequence). The length of the CDR3 is 13 residues. The V gene lost 6 bases and the J gene lost 7 bases, with 15 bases spanning the gap. The CDR3 sequence is CASSYQAGIEAFF. The CDR3 coding sequence is TGTGCCAGCAGTTACCAGGCAGGGATTGAAGCTTTCTTT. Filled out from reference TRBV7-9 and TRBJ1-1, the complete variable domain reads DTGVSQNPRHKITKRGQNVTFRCDPISEHNRLYWYRQTLGQGPEFLTYFQNEAQLEKSRLLSDRFSAERPKGSFSTLEIQRTEQGDSAMYLCASSYQAGIEAFFGQGTRLTVV.

This chain links TRBV7-8 with TRBJ2-7, with 7 bases aligning to TRBD2. J was trimmed by 3 bases and V by 1 base; bases with no gene match: 6. The CDR3 is 15 residues long. The germline V gene has CDR1 SGHVS and CDR2 FQNEAQ. Here the CDR3 reads CASSLGGGRSYEQYF. The CDR3 DNA sequence: TGTGCCAGCAGCTTAGGCGGCGGGAGAAGCTACGAGCAGTACTTC.

The chain recombines TRBV5-6 with TRBJ2-7, with a tentative D call TRBD2 (5 bases). CDR1 SGHDT and CDR2 YYEEEE come from the germline V gene. V was cut by 0 bases and J by 6 bases, with 16 bases left in between. The CDR3 runs to 15 residues. The CDR3: CASSLAGSSLREQYF. The CDR3 DNA reads TGTGCCAGCAGCTTGGCGGGGAGCAGCCTGCGCGAGCAGTACTTC.

The chain combines TRBV5-1 with TRBJ2-5; 8 bases fit TRBD1. The DNA matches TRBJ2-7 better at its end, which makes the J call doubtful. The CDR3 loop spans 15 amino acids. The germline CDR1 and CDR2 sequences are SGHRS and YFSETQ. CDR3 region: CASRLRTGTVYEQYF. Written as DNA, the CDR3 is TGCGCCAGCAGATTGAGGACAGGGACGGTGTACGAGCAGTACTTC.

The chain carries TRBV6-1 and TRBJ2-7, with 10 bases that match TRBD1. In germline, CDR1 is MNHNS, CDR2 SASEGT. V shed 7 bases and J 4 bases; nucleotides not matched to a gene: 4. The CDR3 sequence is 13 residues long. The CDR3 loop reads CASNRGQGYEQYF. CDR3 bases: TGTGCCAGCAATCGGGGACAGGGGTACGAGCAGTACTTC.

The genes are TRBV19 and TRBJ1-5; 7 positions match TRBD1. In germline, CDR1 is LNHDA, CDR2 SQIVND (reference sequence). This CDR3 is built from 15 residues. Trimming at V came to 5 bases and at J to 0 bases, leaving 4 bases not matched to a gene. CDR3 sequence (DNA): TGTGCCAGTAGTGGGACAGATTATAGCAATCAGCCCCAGCATTTT. Translated: CASSGTDYSNQPQHF.